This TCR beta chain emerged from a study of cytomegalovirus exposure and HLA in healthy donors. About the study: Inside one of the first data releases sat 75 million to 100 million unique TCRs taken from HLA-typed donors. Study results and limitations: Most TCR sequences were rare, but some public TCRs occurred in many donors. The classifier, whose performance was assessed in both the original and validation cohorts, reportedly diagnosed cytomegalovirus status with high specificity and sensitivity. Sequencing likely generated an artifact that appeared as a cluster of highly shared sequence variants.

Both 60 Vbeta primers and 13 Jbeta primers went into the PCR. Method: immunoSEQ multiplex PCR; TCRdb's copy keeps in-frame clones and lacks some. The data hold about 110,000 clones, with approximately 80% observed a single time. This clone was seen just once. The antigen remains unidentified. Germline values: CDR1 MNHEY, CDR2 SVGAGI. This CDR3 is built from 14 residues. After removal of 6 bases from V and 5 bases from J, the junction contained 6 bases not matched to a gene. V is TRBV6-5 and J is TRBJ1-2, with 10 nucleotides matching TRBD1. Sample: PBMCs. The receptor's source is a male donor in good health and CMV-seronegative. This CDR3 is CASRRQGALYGYTF. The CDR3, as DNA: TGTGCCAGCAGGCGACAGGGGGCATTGTATGGCTACACCTTC.